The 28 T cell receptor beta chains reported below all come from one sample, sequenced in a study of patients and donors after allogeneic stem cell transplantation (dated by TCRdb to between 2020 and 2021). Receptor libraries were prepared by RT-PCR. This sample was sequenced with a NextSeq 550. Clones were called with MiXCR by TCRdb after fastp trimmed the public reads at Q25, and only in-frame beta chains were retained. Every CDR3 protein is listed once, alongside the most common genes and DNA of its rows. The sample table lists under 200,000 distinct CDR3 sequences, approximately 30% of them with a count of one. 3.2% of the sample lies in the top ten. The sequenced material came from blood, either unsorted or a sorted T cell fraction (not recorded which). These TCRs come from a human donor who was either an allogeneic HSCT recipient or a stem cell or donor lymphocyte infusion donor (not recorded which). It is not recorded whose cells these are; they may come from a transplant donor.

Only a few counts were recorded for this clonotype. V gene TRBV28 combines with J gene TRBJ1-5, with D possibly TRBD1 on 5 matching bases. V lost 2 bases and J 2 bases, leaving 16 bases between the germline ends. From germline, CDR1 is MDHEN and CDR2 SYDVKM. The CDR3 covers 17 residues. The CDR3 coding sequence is TGTGCCAGCAGTTTAAACCACGGGGGACGAGGCAATCAGCCCCAGCATTTT. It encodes CASSLNHGGRGNQPQHF.

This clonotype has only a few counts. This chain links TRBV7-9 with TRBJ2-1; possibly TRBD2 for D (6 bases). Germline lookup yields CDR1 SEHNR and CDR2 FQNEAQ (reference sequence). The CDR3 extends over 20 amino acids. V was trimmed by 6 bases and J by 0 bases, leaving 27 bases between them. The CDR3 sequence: CASRLGRDEMQPSSYNEQFF. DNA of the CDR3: TGTGCCAGCAGGCTGGGGCGGGATGAAATGCAACCGAGCTCCTACAATGAGCAGTTCTTC.

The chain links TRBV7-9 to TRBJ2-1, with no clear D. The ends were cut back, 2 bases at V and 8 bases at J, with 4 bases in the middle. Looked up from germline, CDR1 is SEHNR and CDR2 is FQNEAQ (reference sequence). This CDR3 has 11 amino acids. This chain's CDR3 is CASSLLDEQFF. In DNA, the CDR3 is TGTGCCAGCAGCTTATTGGATGAGCAGTTCTTC.

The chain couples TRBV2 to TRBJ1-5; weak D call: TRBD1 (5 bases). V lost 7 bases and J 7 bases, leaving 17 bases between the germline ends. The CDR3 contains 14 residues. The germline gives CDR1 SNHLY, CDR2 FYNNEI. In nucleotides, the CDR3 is TGTGCCAGCAAATCCCAAGGGGACCAGCAGCCCCAGCATTTT. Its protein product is CASKSQGDQQPQHF.

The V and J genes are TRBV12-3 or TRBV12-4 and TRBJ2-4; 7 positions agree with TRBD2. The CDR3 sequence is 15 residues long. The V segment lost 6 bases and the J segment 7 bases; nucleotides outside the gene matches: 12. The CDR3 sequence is CASRFGNMGGNIQYF. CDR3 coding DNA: TGTGCCAGCAGGTTCGGCAATATGGGAGGGAACATTCAGTACTTC.

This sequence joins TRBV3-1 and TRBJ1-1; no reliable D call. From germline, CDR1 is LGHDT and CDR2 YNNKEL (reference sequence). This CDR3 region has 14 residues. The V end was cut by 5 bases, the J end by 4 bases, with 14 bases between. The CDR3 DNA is TGTGCCAGCAGCTTGAGGAGGAAGGGCACTGAAGCTTTCTTT. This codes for CASSLRRKGTEAFF.

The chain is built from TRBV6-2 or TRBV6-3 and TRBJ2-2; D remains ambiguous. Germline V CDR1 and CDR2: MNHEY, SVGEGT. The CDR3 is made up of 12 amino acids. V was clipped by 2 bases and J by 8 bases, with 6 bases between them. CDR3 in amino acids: CASSYVSGELFF. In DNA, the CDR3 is TGTGCCAGCAGTTACGTGAGTGGGGAGCTGTTTTTT.

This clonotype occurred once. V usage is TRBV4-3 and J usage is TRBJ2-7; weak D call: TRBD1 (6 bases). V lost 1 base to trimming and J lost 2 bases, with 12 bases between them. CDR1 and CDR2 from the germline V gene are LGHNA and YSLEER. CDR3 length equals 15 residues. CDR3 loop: CASSQGSTGPYEQYF. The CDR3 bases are TGCGCCAGCAGCCAAGGGTCGACAGGACCCTACGAGCAGTACTTC.

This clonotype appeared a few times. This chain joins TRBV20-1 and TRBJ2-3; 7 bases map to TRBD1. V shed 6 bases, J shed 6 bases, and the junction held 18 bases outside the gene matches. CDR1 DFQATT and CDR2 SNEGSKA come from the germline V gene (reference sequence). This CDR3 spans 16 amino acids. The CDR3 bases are TGCAGTGCACCGTTTATAGGGACAGCGTTTGCGGATACGCAGTATTTT. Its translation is CSAPFIGTAFADTQYF.

For the CDR3, the DNA is TGTGCCATTGGACTAGCGGGAGGGAATGGCGCAGATACGCAGTATTTT. Translated: CAIGLAGGNGADTQYF. The chain joins TRBV7-6 to TRBJ2-3; the match to TRBD2 covers 15 bases. CDR1 and CDR2 (germline): SGHVS, FNYEAQ. The CDR3 is 16 residues long. After removal of 10 bases from V and 4 bases from J, the junction contained 9 bases not matched to a gene.

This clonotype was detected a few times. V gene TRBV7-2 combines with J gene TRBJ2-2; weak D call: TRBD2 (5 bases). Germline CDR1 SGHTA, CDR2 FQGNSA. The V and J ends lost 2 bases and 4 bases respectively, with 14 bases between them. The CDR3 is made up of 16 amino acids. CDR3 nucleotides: TGTGCCAGCAGCTTAAGGCCAGAGAGGGTCACCGGGGAGCTGTTTTTT. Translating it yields CASSLRPERVTGELFF.

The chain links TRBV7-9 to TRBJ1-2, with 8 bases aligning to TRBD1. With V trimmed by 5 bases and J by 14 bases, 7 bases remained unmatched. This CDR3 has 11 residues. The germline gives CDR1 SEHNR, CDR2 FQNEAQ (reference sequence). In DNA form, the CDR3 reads TGTGCCAGCAGCCTCGGACAGGGCAGGACCTTC. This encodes CASSLGQGRTF.

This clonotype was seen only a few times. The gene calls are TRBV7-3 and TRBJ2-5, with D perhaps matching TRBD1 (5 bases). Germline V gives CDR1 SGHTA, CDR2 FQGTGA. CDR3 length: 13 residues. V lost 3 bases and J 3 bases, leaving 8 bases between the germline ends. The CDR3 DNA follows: TGTGCCAGCAGCTTCGACAGAAAAGAGACCCAGTACTTC. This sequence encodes CASSFDRKETQYF.

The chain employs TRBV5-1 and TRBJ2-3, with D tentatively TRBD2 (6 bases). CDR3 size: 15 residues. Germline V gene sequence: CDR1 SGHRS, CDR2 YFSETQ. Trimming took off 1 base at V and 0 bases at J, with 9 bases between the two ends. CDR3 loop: CASSLWGLSTDTQYF. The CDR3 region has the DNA TGCGCCAGCAGCTTGTGGGGACTGAGCACAGATACGCAGTATTTT.

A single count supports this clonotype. The CDR3 region has the DNA TGTGCCATCAGTGCAACCGGGACTCCCTACGAGCAGTACTTC. Residues: CAISATGTPYEQYF. The chain links TRBV10-3 to TRBJ2-7; D is perhaps TRBD2 (6 bases). In germline, CDR1 is ENHRY, CDR2 SYGVKD. The CDR3 is made up of 14 amino acids. The ends were cut back, 4 bases at V and 2 bases at J, with 12 bases in the middle.

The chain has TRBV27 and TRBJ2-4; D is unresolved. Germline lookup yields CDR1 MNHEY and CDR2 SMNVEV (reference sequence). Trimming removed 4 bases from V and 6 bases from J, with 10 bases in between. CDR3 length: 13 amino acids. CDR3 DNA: TGTGCCAGCAGTTCACCCAGAAGAAACATTCAGTACTTC. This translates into CASSSPRRNIQYF.

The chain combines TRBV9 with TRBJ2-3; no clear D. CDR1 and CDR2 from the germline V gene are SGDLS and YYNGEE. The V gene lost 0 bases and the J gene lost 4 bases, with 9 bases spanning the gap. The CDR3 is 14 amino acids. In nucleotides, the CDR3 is TGTGCCAGCAGCGTAGCGGTCTACGCAGATACGCAGTATTTT. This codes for CASSVAVYADTQYF.

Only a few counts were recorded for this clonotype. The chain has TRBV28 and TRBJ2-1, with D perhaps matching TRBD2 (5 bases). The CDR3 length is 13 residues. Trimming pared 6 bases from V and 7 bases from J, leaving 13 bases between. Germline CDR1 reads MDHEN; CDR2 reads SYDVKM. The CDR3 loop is CASRAGFENEQFF. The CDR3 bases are TGTGCCAGCAGGGCGGGTTTTGAGAATGAGCAGTTCTTC.

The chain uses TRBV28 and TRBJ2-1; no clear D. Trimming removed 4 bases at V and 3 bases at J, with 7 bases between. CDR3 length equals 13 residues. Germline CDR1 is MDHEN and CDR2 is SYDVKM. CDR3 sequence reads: CASSSVLYNEQFF. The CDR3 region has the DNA TGTGCCAGCAGTTCGGTGCTCTACAATGAGCAGTTCTTC. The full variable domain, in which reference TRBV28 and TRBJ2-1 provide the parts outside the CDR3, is DVKVTQSSRYLVKRTGEKVFLECVQDMDHENMFWYRQDPGLGLRLIYFSYDVKMKEKGDIPEGYSVSREKKERFSLILESASTNQTSMYLCASSSVLYNEQFFGPGTRLTVL.

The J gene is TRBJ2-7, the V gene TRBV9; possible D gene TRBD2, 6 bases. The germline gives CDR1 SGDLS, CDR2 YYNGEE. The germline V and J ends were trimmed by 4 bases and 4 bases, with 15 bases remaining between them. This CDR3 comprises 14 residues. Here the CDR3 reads CASSFRLDGYEQYF. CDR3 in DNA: TGTGCCAGCAGCTTCCGACTAGATGGGTACGAGCAGTACTTC. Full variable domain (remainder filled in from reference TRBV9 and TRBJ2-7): DSGVTQTPKHLITATGQRVTLRCSPRSGDLSVYWYQQSLDQGLQFLIQYYNGEERAKGNILERFSAQQFPDLHSELNLSSLELGDSALYFCASSFRLDGYEQYFGPGTRLTVT.

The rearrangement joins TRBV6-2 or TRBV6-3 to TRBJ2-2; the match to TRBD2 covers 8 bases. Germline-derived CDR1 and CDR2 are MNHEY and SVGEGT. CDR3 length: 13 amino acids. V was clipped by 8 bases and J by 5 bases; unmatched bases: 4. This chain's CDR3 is CASDERETGELFF. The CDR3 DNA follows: TGTGCCAGCGATGAGCGGGAGACCGGGGAGCTGTTTTTT.

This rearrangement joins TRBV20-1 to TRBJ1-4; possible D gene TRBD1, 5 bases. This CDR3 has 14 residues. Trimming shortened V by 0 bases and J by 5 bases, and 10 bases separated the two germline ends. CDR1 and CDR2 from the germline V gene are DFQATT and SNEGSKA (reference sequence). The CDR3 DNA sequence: TGCAGTGCTAGAGATCAGGGCCTGAATGAAAAACTGTTTTTT. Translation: CSARDQGLNEKLFF.

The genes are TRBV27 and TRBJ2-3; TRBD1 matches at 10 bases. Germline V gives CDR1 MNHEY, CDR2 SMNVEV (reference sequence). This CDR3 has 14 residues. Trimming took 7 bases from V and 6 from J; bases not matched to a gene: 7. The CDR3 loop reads CASNFGTGVDTQYF. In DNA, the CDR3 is TGTGCCAGCAATTTTGGGACAGGGGTCGATACGCAGTATTTT.

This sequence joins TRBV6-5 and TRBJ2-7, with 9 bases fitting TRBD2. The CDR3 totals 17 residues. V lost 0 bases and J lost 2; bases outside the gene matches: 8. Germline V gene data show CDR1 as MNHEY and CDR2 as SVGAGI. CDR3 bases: TGTGCCAGCAGTTACTCCGTTAGCGGGAGTAGCACCTACGAGCAGTACTTC. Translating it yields CASSYSVSGSSTYEQYF.

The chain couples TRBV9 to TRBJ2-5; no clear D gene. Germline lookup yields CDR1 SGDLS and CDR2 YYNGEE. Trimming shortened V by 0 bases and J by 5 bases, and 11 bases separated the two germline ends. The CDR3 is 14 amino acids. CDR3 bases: TGTGCCAGCAGCGTAGGCCGATGGCCCGAGACCCAGTACTTC. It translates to CASSVGRWPETQYF.

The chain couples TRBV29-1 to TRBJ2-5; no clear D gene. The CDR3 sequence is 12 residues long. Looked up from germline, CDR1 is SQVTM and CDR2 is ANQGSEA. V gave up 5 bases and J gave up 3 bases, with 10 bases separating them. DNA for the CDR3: TGCAGCGTTTGGGGTAGAAAAGAGACCCAGTACTTC. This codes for CSVWGRKETQYF.

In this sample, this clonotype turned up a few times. The CDR3 nucleotides are TGTGCCTGGAGTTGGGATGGGGAGACCCAGTACTTC. This translates into CAWSWDGETQYF. The J gene is TRBJ2-5, the V gene TRBV30, with D unresolved. The CDR3 runs to 12 residues. V lost 2 bases and J 5 bases, leaving 9 bases between the germline ends. CDR1 and CDR2 from the germline V gene are GTSNPN and SVGIG (reference sequence).

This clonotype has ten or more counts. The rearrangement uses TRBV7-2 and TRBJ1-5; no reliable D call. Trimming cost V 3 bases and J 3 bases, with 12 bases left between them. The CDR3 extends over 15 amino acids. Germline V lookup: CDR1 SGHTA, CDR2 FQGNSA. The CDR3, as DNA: TGTGCCAGCAGCTTCTCCGGGAAGTACAATCAGCCCCAGCATTTT. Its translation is CASSFSGKYNQPQHF.